The 18 T cell receptor beta chains presented below share a single source sample, sequenced in a study of T cell responses to AZD1222 COVID-19 vaccine. The data were produced by immunoSEQ multiplex PCR, yet TCRdb's version contains in-frame clones alone and is incomplete. The data hold about 17,000 clones, with around 83% observed a single time. Sequenced here: peripheral blood, sampled 28 days after the second AZD1222 dose. These receptors came from an adult who received the AZD1222 COVID-19 vaccine.

The chain carries TRBV24-1 and TRBJ1-5, with unresolved D. This CDR3 has 13 residues. Germline lookup yields CDR1 KGHDR and CDR2 SFDVKD. V shed 4 bases and J shed 8 bases, with 11 bases lying between them. The CDR3 here is CATSDPTGEPQHF. CDR3 sequence (DNA): TGTGCCACCAGTGACCCGACCGGTGAGCCCCAGCATTTT.

This chain connects TRBV7-9 to TRBJ2-7; 10 bases line up with TRBD1. The length of the CDR3 is 16 residues. Germline CDR1 and CDR2: SEHNR and FQNEAQ (reference sequence). The V gene end was trimmed by 5 bases and the J gene end by 5 bases; junction bases not matched to a gene: 12. The CDR3 loop reads CASSLPRGQGGDEQYF. Written as DNA, the CDR3 is TGTGCCAGCAGCCTCCCTCGCGGACAGGGGGGAGACGAGCAGTACTTC.

This sequence joins TRBV2 and TRBJ2-7; either TRBD1 or TRBD2 may supply D (5 bases each). Germline V gives CDR1 SNHLY, CDR2 FYNNEI. This CDR3 is 14 amino acids long. The V end lost 0 bases, the J end lost 4 bases, and 10 bases lay between the germline ends. The CDR3 DNA follows: TGTGCCAGCAGTGAAGCGCCAGGGAGTTACGAGCAGTACTTC. This sequence encodes CASSEAPGSYEQYF.

The chain links TRBV19 to TRBJ1-1; a weak D match, TRBD1 (5 bases). V lost 6 bases and J lost 0, with 11 bases in between. The CDR3 length is 14 residues. The V gene's germline CDR1 is LNHDA and CDR2 SQIVND (reference sequence). The CDR3 reads CASRLGGMNTEAFF. CDR3 nucleotide sequence: TGTGCCAGTAGACTGGGGGGGATGAACACTGAAGCTTTCTTT.

The J gene is TRBJ1-1, the V gene TRBV18; tentative D call: TRBD1 (6 bases). Germline V gene sequence: CDR1 KGHSH, CDR2 LQKENI. Trimming took off 2 bases at V and 3 bases at J, with 10 bases between the two ends. The CDR3 is 14 amino acids. As DNA, the CDR3 is TGTGCCAGCTCACCATGGGACACTTACACTGAAGCTTTCTTT. Encoded protein: CASSPWDTYTEAFF.

This clone was seen a handful of times. CDR3 coding DNA: TGTGCCAGCAGCTTAGGCCCCGGCACTGAAGCTTTCTTT. Protein sequence: CASSLGPGTEAFF. The chain combines TRBV11-2 with TRBJ1-1; no clear D. The CDR3 consists of 13 residues. Germline CDR1 reads SGHAT; CDR2 reads FQNNGV. Trimming pared 1 base from V and 4 bases from J, leaving 7 bases between.

The chain recombines TRBV2 with TRBJ1-6; perhaps TRBD1 as D (6 bases). The CDR3 is made up of 13 amino acids. CDR1 SNHLY and CDR2 FYNNEI come from the germline V gene. Deletions cut 4 bases from V and 9 bases from J, with 10 bases between. CDR3 DNA: TGTGCCAGCAGTGTGGGGGGCACTTCACCCCTCCACTTT. Protein: CASSVGGTSPLHF.

The rearrangement uses TRBV5-1 and TRBJ1-1; tentative D call: TRBD1 (6 bases). V lost 4 bases and J 7 bases, leaving 11 bases between the germline ends. In germline, CDR1 is SGHRS, CDR2 YFSETQ. The CDR3 covers 12 residues. Written as DNA, the CDR3 is TGCGCCAGCAGCCTCCAGGGGCTTGAAGCTTTCTTT. It codes for CASSLQGLEAFF.

The V call is TRBV4-1, the J call TRBJ1-1; D gene unclear. V lost 1 base and J lost 4, with 7 bases in between. The germline V gene encodes CDR1 MGHRA and CDR2 YSYEKL. The length of the CDR3 is 13 residues. For the CDR3, the DNA is TGCGCCAGCAGCCAAGTAATACCCACTGAAGCTTTCTTT. As protein: CASSQVIPTEAFF.

The rearrangement links TRBV5-4 to TRBJ2-7, with 7 bases matching TRBD1. The CDR3 covers 13 residues. Trimming removed 2 bases from V and 6 bases from J; junction bases left unmatched: 5. CDR1 is SGHNT, CDR2 YYREEE, per germline (reference sequence). Here the CDR3 reads CASSFDTGAEQYF. Here the CDR3 DNA reads TGTGCCAGCAGCTTTGACACAGGGGCCGAGCAGTACTTC. Filled out from reference TRBV5-4 and TRBJ2-7, the complete variable domain reads ETGVTQSPTHLIKTRGQQVTLRCSSQSGHNTVSWYQQALGQGPQFIFQYYREEENGRGNFPPRFSGLQFPNYSSELNVNALELDDSALYLCASSFDTGAEQYFGPGTRLTVT.

V gene TRBV28 combines with J gene TRBJ1-1; D is undetermined. The V gene's germline CDR1 is MDHEN and CDR2 SYDVKM. The CDR3 totals 11 residues. V lost 4 bases, J lost 8 bases, and 8 bases lay in between. The CDR3 loop reads CASSWYQEAFF. In DNA form, the CDR3 reads TGTGCCAGCAGTTGGTACCAGGAAGCTTTCTTT.

The rearrangement joins TRBV27 to TRBJ1-5, with TRBD1 as a possible D gene (5 bases). Trimming shortened V by 2 bases and J by 3 bases, and 8 bases separated the two germline ends. The germline V gene encodes CDR1 MNHEY and CDR2 SMNVEV (reference sequence). The CDR3 spans 14 residues. CDR3 coding DNA: TGTGCCAGCAGTTTACAGGGCCCCAATCAGCCCCAGCATTTT. It codes for CASSLQGPNQPQHF.

The chain combines TRBV18 with TRBJ1-4; 10 positions match TRBD1. Germline V CDR1 and CDR2: KGHSH, LQKENI. This CDR3 comprises 16 residues. Trimming took 6 bases from V and 3 from J; bases not matched to a gene: 7. CDR3 bases: TGTGCCAGCTCGGGACAGGGGAGCCTATCTAATGAAAAACTGTTTTTT. Translated, it gives CASSGQGSLSNEKLFF.

The chain has TRBV9 and TRBJ2-3; 10 nucleotides align to TRBD2. The germline V gene encodes CDR1 SGDLS and CDR2 YYNGEE. Trimming at V came to 3 bases and at J to 2 bases, leaving 3 bases not matched to a gene. The CDR3 totals 15 residues. CDR3 sequence (DNA): TGTGCCAGCAGCGCGGGACTAGCGCACACAGATACGCAGTATTTT. Translated: CASSAGLAHTDTQYF.

The V and J genes are TRBV6-4 and TRBJ2-2; the D call may be TRBD1 or TRBD2 (6 bases each). The germline CDR1 and CDR2 sequences are MRHNA and SNTAGT. Trimming cost V 5 bases and J 1 base, with 14 bases left between them. The CDR3 spans 16 residues. As DNA, the CDR3 is TGTGCCAGCAGTCCGAGGGGGACTCGGAACACCGGGGAGCTGTTTTTT. This gives the protein CASSPRGTRNTGELFF.

This sequence joins TRBV4-1 and TRBJ2-5; 11 nucleotides align to TRBD2. After removal of 4 bases from V and 1 base from J, the junction contained 5 bases not matched to a gene. The CDR3 contains 16 residues. The V gene's germline CDR1 is MGHRA and CDR2 YSYEKL. CDR3 amino acids: CASSPRLAGTQETQYF. CDR3 nucleotides: TGCGCCAGCAGCCCACGACTAGCGGGGACCCAAGAGACCCAGTACTTC.

The chain employs TRBV3-1 (or the pseudogene TRBV3-2) and TRBJ1-2; D ambiguous. Germline values: CDR1 LGHDT, CDR2 YNNKEL (reference sequence). The CDR3 loop spans 13 amino acids. Trimming cost V 7 bases and J 8 bases, with 17 bases left between them. For the CDR3, the DNA is TGTGCCAGCAACCCGGGGTTTGGGTTCGGCTACACCTTC. It encodes CASNPGFGFGYTF.

The J gene is TRBJ2-1, the V gene TRBV29-1, with D tentatively TRBD2 (7 bases). Trimming removed 6 bases at V and 0 bases at J, with 15 bases between. The germline V gene encodes CDR1 SQVTM and CDR2 ANQGSEA. This CDR3 has 15 residues. DNA for the CDR3: TGCAGCGTGGGGGGGCAGGGGAGCTCCTACAATGAGCAGTTCTTC. This encodes CSVGGQGSSYNEQFF.